Listed below are T cell receptor beta chains from one sample, sequenced in a study of shared clonotypes between healthy human individuals. Sequencing used immunoSEQ multiplex PCR; TCRdb keeps in-frame clones, though not all of them. Among 1 million to 1.2 million clones listed, around 77% were seen once. The specimen sequenced was memory CD4+ T cells from PBMCs. These TCRs come from a young man in good health. Some clones in this sample may be carry-over from other donors' samples. Each CDR3 is given with its conserved first and last residue. The D gene is left open where the match is weak. Size is stated for part of the rows, as once, few or many counts, or as a class when the clone is expanded.

TRBV28	TRBJ2-1	NA	TRBD1	TGTGCCAGCAGTATAAGGGGGCATTACAATGAGCAGTTCTTC	CASSIRGHYNEQFF
TRBV7-2	TRBJ1-5	NA	TRBD1	TGTGCCAGCAGCTTGGGTTCCGGGACAGGGTACCAGCCCCAGCATTTT	CASSLGSGTGYQPQHF
TRBV30	TRBJ2-7	few	NA	TGTGCCTGGAGTGCTTTACAACGCTCCTACGAGCAGTACTTC	CAWSALQRSYEQYF
TRBV21-1	TRBJ2-1	NA	NA	TGTGCCAGCAGCAAAGGCGGGAGGGTCCATGAGCAGTTCTTC	CASSKGGRVHEQFF
TRBV7-2	TRBJ1-3	NA	TRBD1	TGTGCCAGCAGCTTTTGGACAGGCGGTTCGGGAAACACCATATATTTT	CASSFWTGGSGNTIYF
TRBV7-2	TRBJ2-5	NA	TRBD2	TGTGCCAGCAGCTTAGCGGCTGGGACTAGCGGGTTCCAAGAGACCCAGTACTTC	CASSLAAGTSGFQETQYF
TRBV6-5	TRBJ1-1	once	NA	TGTGCCAGCAGTTTTAGGGAAAAAGACGAAGCTTTCTTT	CASSFREKDEAFF
TRBV28	TRBJ1-2	NA	NA	TGTGCCAGCACGAAACTTGCGTGGGTCGGGAACTATGGCTACACCTTC	CASTKLAWVGNYGYTF
TRBV19	TRBJ2-7	NA	TRBD2	TGTGCCAGTAGCACCGGACTAGCGGGAACCTACGAGCAGTACTTC	CASSTGLAGTYEQYF
TRBV30	TRBJ1-3	NA	NA	TGTGCCTGGAGTATAGGGGCAGGGGCATCGTCTGGAAACACCATATATTTT	CAWSIGAGASSGNTIYF
TRBV7-9	TRBJ2-2	few	NA	TGTGCCAGCAGTTCGGGAATCTGGGAGCTGTTTTTT	CASSSGIWELFF
TRBV23-1	TRBJ2-5	NA	TRBD1	TGCGCCAGCAGTCAAACGGGACAGAAAGAGACCCAGTACTTC	CASSQTGQKETQYF
TRBV5-1	TRBJ1-4	NA	TRBD1	TGCGCCAGCAGCTTGGGACAGGGGCCTCGGATGGAAAAACTGTTTTTT	CASSLGQGPRMEKLFF
TRBV18	TRBJ1-2	NA	NA	TGTGCCAGCTCACCAACCCCCCAGAATCACTATGGCTACACCTTC	CASSPTPQNHYGYTF
TRBV5-1	TRBJ2-1	few	NA	TGCGCCAGCAGCTTAAGGGGTGCCGCGAGCTCCTACAATGAGCAGTTCTTC	CASSLRGAASSYNEQFF
TRBV28	TRBJ1-2	NA	NA	TGTGCCAGCAGTTTGCGACAAACCTACTATGGCTACACCTTC	CASSLRQTYYGYTF
TRBV5-1	TRBJ2-3	NA	NA	TGCGCCAGCAGCGGACCAGGCACAGATACGCAGTATTTT	CASSGPGTDTQYF
TRBV19	TRBJ1-1	NA	NA	TGTGCCAGTAGAAAAATGACAGGTGAAGCTTTCTTT	CASRKMTGEAFF
TRBV28	TRBJ2-1	few	TRBD2	TGTGCCAGCAGTTTAGGCGGGAGGTACAATGAGCAGTTCTTC	CASSLGGRYNEQFF
TRBV4-2	TRBJ1-4	NA	NA	TGTGCCAGCAGCCAGGCGGGTTCAACTAATGAAAAACTGTTTTTT	CASSQAGSTNEKLFF
TRBV13	TRBJ1-4	NA	NA	TGTGCCAGCAGCTTAGACGGACTCACTGAAAAACTGTTTTTT	CASSLDGLTEKLFF
TRBV30	TRBJ1-6	NA	NA	TGTGCCTGGAGTGCGGCAGGGATAGCAAATTCACCCCTCCACTTT	CAWSAAGIANSPLHF
TRBV30	TRBJ2-5	NA	NA	TGTGCCGGGAGGACAGCCCTCACGGGGACCCAGTACTTC	CAGRTALTGTQYF
TRBV18	TRBJ1-3	NA	TRBD1	TGTGCCAGCTCACCGACGCCAAGACAGGGGGCGAAAGGATCTGAAAACACCATATATTTT	CASSPTPRQGAKGSENTIYF
TRBV4-2	TRBJ2-1	NA	TRBD2	TGTGCCAGCAGCCTGCAAGGACTAGCGGGAGATGAGCAGTTCTTC	CASSLQGLAGDEQFF
TRBV28	TRBJ1-5	NA	TRBD1	TGTGCCAGCGGGCGGATCACAGGGGCAAGCAATCAGCCCCAGCATTTT	CASGRITGASNQPQHF
TRBV7-2	TRBJ2-7	NA	NA	TGTGCCAGCAGCTTTACGGCGGTTGAGCAGTACTTC	CASSFTAVEQYF
TRBV6-1	TRBJ2-7	NA	TRBD1	TGTGCCAGCAGAGCCGGGACAGGGTTCCTCGAGCAGTACTTC	CASRAGTGFLEQYF
TRBV4-1	TRBJ1-2	NA	NA	TGCGCCAGCAGCCGAGACATCGCCTATGGCTACACCTTC	CASSRDIAYGYTF
TRBV9	TRBJ2-7	NA	NA	TGTGCCAGCAGCCCCCGGGGCGCGAGCTCCTACGAGCAGTACTTC	CASSPRGASSYEQYF
TRBV7-2	TRBJ2-1	NA	NA	TGTGCCAGCAGCCTAGGGTTCTCGGAGGCCAATGAGCAGTTCTTC	CASSLGFSEANEQFF
TRBV18	TRBJ2-3	NA	NA	TGTGCCAGCTCATCCGGCGGGGCAGATACGCAGTATTTT	CASSSGGADTQYF
TRBV28	TRBJ1-1	many	TRBD1	TGTGCCAGCTCATCCCCTGGAGGGACAGGTAGCACTGAAGCTTTCTTT	CASSSPGGTGSTEAFF
TRBV7-9	TRBJ2-3	NA	TRBD2	TGTGCCAGCAGCTTCGGTAGCGGGAGGATGGGGCCCACAGATACGCAGTATTTT	CASSFGSGRMGPTDTQYF
TRBV30	TRBJ2-5	NA	NA	TGTGCCTGGAGTCCCTACCAAGAGACCCAGTACTTC	CAWSPYQETQYF
TRBV27	TRBJ1-2	NA	NA	TGTGCCAGCAGTTCCGAGGGTGGCTACACCTTC	CASSSEGGYTF
TRBV7-2	TRBJ2-3	NA	NA	TGTGCCAGCAGCGTCCCTCAGGGTGGAGGTACGCAGTATTTT	CASSVPQGGGTQYF
TRBV28	TRBJ1-1	once	NA	TGTGCCAGCAGCCTCGGGGGCAGGGGGAACACTGAAGCTTTCTTT	CASSLGGRGNTEAFF
TRBV6-1	TRBJ1-5	NA	NA	TGTGCCAGCAGTGAAGTCTCTGATCAGCCCCAGCATTTT	CASSEVSDQPQHF
TRBV7-9	TRBJ2-1	NA	NA	TGTGCCAGCAGCTTGGATCGTGGCGTTTCCTACAATGAGCAGTTCTTC	CASSLDRGVSYNEQFF